This note documents a single T cell receptor (beta chain) sequence. This clonotype has a count of ten or more. Its antigen is not yet known. It has no much larger one-base neighbor in the sample; base qualities were not kept. The data were taken from a study of glioma-infiltrating T cells (dated by TCRdb to about 2016). Concerning the study at large: Glioma tissue, non-neoplastic brain tissue and matched peripheral blood mononuclear cells were used as sources from which TCR alpha- and beta-chain repertoires were sequenced. The paired cohort was made up of three low-grade glioma patients, about 8 primary glioblastoma patients and three non-glioma patients who contributed non-neoplastic brain tissue. Each tissue-infiltrating repertoire was compared with the same patient's peripheral blood repertoire to measure divergence between tissue and blood T-cell populations.

Broader findings and caveats from the paper: Small numbers underpinned the group comparisons: several glioblastoma patients, three low-grade glioma patients and three non-neoplastic patients. Very few CDR3 sequences were found to be shared between tissue and blood, and this scarcity was attributed to high CDR3 diversity and limited sampling. VJ-independent divergence between tissue and blood was below expectation in non-neoplastic patients but above expectation in all gliomas, especially low-grade gliomas.

The iRepertoire nested amplicon-rescue multiplex PCR (arm-PCR) platform was used to amplify TCR alpha and beta CDR3 regions from RNA. For one-step reverse transcription and amplification, about 85-450 ng of tissue mRNA or PBMC total RNA was used as input. Following bead purification, Illumina adapters were added through a secondary multiplex PCR, and the libraries were then gel-purified between 200 and 400 bp. Libraries carried internal 6-nucleotide barcodes used for demultiplexing. The libraries were sequenced on an Illumina MiSeq using 2x220 or 2x250 nucleotide paired-end reads. From the authors' description of their analysis: FLASH 1.2.11 was used to merge paired reads, and BWA-MEM then aligned the reads to the GRCh37 human genome before TRA and TRB reads were extracted. V and J assignment used an IMGT-derived reference of cassette sequences and CDR3 motifs that included pseudogenes. Three-frame translation of reads was performed, and productive CDR3s were defined as those with a C...FGXG motif and no stop codons. A clonotype was defined as a unique combination of a V-J cassette pair and a CDR3 amino acid sequence. Reads were filtered by Hamming distance, thresholded by each sample's sequence error rate in mapped regions. TCRdb took the public reads, trimmed them with fastp at Q25, ran MiXCR for clone calling and kept in-frame beta chains. Rows are combined by CDR3 protein, so each entry shows the most common genes and DNA. TCRdb, rather than the study authors, made the V and J calls. The sample table contains around 180,000 distinct CDR3 sequences; only one count was recorded for about 40% of them. In total, the top ten clones hold 5.2% of the sample.

Spanning cysteine to phenylalanine, the CDR3 consists of 15 amino acids. This entry keeps only the CDR3 DNA: 45 bases, framed from base 1. The junction shows trimming of 3 bases on V and 7 bases on J, plus 15 bases between the germline ends. CDR1 is given as LNHNV and CDR2 as YYDKDF, both from the germline V gene (reference sequence). The TCR originated in a human donor with low-grade glioma or glioblastoma, undergoing nonglioma brain surgery, or in good health (not recorded which). The chain uses TRBV15 and TRBJ1-4; no D segment can be confidently identified. Sequenced sample: glioma tissue, nonneoplastic brain tissue, or PBMCs (not recorded which). The CDR3 is CATSRRAGISEKLFF. The nucleotide sequence reads as follows: TGTGCCACCAGCAGGAGGGCGGGGATTAGTGAAAAACTGTTTTTT.